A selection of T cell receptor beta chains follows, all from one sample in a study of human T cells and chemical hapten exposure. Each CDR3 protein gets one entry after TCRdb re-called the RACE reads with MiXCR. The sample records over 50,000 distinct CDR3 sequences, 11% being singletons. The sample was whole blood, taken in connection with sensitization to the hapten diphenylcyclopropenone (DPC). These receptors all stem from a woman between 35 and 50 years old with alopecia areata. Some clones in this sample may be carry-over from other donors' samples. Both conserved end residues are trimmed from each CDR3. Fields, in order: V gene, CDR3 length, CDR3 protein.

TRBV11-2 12 ANSLFEGNHEQF
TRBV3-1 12 ASSRPETRGPIH
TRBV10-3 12 ATQMGYSNQPQH
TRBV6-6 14 ASRHSGGLNTGELF
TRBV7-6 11 ASSFQGGQPQH
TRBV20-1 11 SARDPGSYEQY
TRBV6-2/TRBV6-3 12 ASREGTGGFRLH
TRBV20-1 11 SAPSSTNEKLF
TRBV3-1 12 ASSQAQGFDEQY
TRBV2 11 ASRGRGLPTQY
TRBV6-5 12 ASSYAGGGEKLF
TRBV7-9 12 ASSPLGAKPEAF
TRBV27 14 ASSSRGQPRNSPLH
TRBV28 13 ASSFVRGWNYGYT
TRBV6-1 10 ASSLSPLEAF
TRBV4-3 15 ASSQQPSGRATDTQY
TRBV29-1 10 SPGTRIEKLF
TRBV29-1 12 SVVVTGAAETQY
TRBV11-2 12 ASSSTRTGLTQY
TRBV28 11 ASSFQLSYEQY
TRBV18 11 ASSPEMNTEAF
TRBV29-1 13 SVAEGGGHNEKLF
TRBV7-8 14 ASSLASGGNTGELF
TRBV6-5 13 ASKTEWGTTDTQY
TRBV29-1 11 SVELVGGTEAF
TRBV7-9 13 ASSPPGLTQETQY
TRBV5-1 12 ASSQGQAVDGYT
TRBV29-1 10 SVEAAVGGAF
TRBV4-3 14 ASSQDPSGSKNIQY
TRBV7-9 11 ASSIQGATEAF
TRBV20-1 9 GGNWNTEAF
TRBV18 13 ASSRLAFRNTEAF
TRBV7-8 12 ASTPGGEDTEAF
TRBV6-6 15 ASSYSSRGISGNTIY